This T cell receptor beta chain was found in a study of glioma-infiltrating T cells after dendritic cell vaccination. Study information: Patients received three intradermal dendritic cell vaccine injections at biweekly intervals.

Amplification used 60 V beta primers and 13 J beta primers. Generated by immunoSEQ multiplex PCR, the TCRdb table keeps only in-frame clones and is missing some. Among 90,000 to 140,000 clones listed, 90% were seen once. Documented time point: after dendritic cell vaccination, including at tumor progression/relapse. This clone was seen a few times. V was pared by 2 bases and J by 3 bases, with 12 bases between. There are 15 residues in the CDR3. CDR1 is SGHRS and CDR2 is YFSETQ in the germline V gene. The receptor was isolated from a human donor with glioblastoma. This specimen consisted of blood, obtained after dendritic cell vaccination. This chain connects TRBV5-1 to TRBJ2-1; D is perhaps TRBD1 (7 bases). The CDR3 nucleotides read TGCGCCAGCAGCTTCACCCAGGGGGGCTACAATGAGCAGTTCTTC. This translates into CASSFTQGGYNEQFF.